This T cell receptor (beta chain) emerged from a study of Graves' ophthalmopathy and Graves' hyperthyroidism. Findings of the study overall: Appearing in blood as well were most expanded thyroid clonotypes above 0.001 frequency. A classifier, a 13-signature model, separated ophthalmopathy from stable hyperthyroidism with approximately 87% sensitivity and approximately 80% specificity.

RNA served as the template for amplifying TCR beta CDR3 regions. An initial RT-PCR round employing HTBI primers preceded a second-round multiplex PCR. TCRdb reprocessed the multiplex PCR reads with MiXCR, giving one entry per CDR3 protein. The sample shows under 250,000 distinct CDR3 sequences, approximately 28% of them seen only once. This clonotype was detected many times. Its cognate antigen is unknown. Additional autoimmune diseases, uncontrolled infections, pregnancy or lactation disqualified patients. It was from over 8.5 ml of fresh peripheral blood that the PBMCs came. Germline CDR1 and CDR2: SGHTA and FQGNSA. This CDR3 is 17 amino acids long. After removal of 1 base from V and 4 bases from J, the junction contained 7 bases not matched to a gene.

The chain employs TRBV7-2 and TRBJ2-2; 9 nucleotides line up with TRBD2. This sequence was found in a man aged 50 to 59 with Graves' ophthalmopathy. Sequenced sample: peripheral blood. The CDR3 protein is CASSLGGLAGLTGELFF. The CDR3 nucleotides are TGTGCCAGCAGCTTAGGGGGGCTAGCGGGGCTCACCGGGGAGCTGTTTTTT. The whole variable domain, filled in from reference TRBV7-2 and TRBJ2-2, reads GAGVSQSPSNKVTEKGKDVELRCDPISGHTALYWYRQSLGQGLEFLIYFQGNSAPDKSGLPSDRFSAERTGGSVSTLTIQRTQQEDSAVYLCASSLGGLAGLTGELFFGEGSRLTVL.